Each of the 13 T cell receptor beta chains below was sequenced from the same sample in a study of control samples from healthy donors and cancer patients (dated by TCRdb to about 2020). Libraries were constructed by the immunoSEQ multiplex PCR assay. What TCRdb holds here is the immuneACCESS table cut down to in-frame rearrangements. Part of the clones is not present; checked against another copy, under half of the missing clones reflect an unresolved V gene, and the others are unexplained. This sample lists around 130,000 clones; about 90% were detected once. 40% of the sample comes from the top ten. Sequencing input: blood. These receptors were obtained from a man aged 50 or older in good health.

CDR3 loop: CASRSNSYEQYF. The DNA of the CDR3 is TGTGCCAGCCGGAGCAACTCCTACGAGCAGTACTTC. J is TRBJ2-7 and V is TRBV11-2; D is undetermined. This CDR3 region has 12 residues. Trimming shortened V by 8 bases and J by 0 bases, and 8 bases separated the two germline ends. Germline lookup yields CDR1 SGHAT and CDR2 FQNNGV.

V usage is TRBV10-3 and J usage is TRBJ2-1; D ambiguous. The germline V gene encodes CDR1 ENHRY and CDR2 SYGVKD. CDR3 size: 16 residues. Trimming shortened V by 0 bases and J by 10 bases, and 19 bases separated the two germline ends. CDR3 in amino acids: CAISESTVGKAREQFF. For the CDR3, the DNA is TGTGCCATCAGTGAGTCGACGGTCGGAAAAGCAAGGGAGCAGTTCTTC.

CDR3 bases: TGTGCCAGCAGCTTCCATTGGACAGGGGGCGGGACTGAAGCTTTCTTT. It codes for CASSFHWTGGGTEAFF. The chain links TRBV7-2 to TRBJ1-1; 11 bases align to TRBD1. Looked up from germline, CDR1 is SGHTA and CDR2 is FQGNSA. Germline trimming cut 3 bases from V and 5 bases from J; bases unmatched to any gene: 8. CDR3 length equals 16 residues.

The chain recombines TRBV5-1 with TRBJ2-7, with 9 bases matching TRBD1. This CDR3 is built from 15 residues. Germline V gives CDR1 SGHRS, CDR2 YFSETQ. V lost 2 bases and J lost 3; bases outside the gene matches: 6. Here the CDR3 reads CASSLTGQGGYEQYF. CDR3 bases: TGCGCCAGCAGCTTAACGGGACAGGGCGGCTACGAGCAGTACTTC.

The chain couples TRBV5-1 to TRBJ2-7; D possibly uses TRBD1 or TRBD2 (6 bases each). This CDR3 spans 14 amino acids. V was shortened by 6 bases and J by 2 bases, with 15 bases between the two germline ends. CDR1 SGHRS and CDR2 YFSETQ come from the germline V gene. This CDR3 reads CASTGRGRPYEQYF. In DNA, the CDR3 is TGCGCCAGCACGGGAAGGGGGAGGCCCTACGAGCAGTACTTC. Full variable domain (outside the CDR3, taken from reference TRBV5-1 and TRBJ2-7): KAGVTQTPRYLIKTRGQQVTLSCSPISGHRSVSWYQQTPGQGLQFLFEYFSETQRNKGNFPGRFSGRQFSNSRSEMNVSTLELGDSALYLCASTGRGRPYEQYFGPGTRLTVT.

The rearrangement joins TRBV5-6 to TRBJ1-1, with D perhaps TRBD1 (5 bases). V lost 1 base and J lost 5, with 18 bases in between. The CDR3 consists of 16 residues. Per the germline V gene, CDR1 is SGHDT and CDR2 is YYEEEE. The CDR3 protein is CASSLSGGGIGTEAFF. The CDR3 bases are TGTGCCAGCAGCTTGTCGGGCGGGGGAATTGGTACTGAAGCTTTCTTT.

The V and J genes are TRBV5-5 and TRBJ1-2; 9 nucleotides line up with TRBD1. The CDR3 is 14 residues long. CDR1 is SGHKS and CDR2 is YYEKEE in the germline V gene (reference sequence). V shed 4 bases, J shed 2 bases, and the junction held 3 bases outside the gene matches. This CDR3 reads CASSRGTGNYGYTF. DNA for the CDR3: TGTGCCAGCAGCCGAGGGACAGGGAACTATGGCTACACCTTC.

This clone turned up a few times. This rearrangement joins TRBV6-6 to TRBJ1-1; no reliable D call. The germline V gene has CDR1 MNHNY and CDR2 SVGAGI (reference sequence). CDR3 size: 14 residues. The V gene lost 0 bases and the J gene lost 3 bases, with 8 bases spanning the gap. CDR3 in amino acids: CASSYSGGHTEAFF. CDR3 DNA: TGTGCCAGCAGTTACTCTGGCGGACACACTGAAGCTTTCTTT.

CDR3 sequence: CASSAGYRGNTEAFF. For the CDR3, the DNA is TGTGCCAGCAGTGCAGGGTACAGGGGGAACACTGAAGCTTTCTTT. The V gene is TRBV2, the J gene TRBJ1-1, with 7 positions matching TRBD1. The CDR3 totals 15 residues. Germline CDR1 reads SNHLY; CDR2 reads FYNNEI. V was pared by 4 bases and J by 1 base, with 6 bases of the junction left unmatched.

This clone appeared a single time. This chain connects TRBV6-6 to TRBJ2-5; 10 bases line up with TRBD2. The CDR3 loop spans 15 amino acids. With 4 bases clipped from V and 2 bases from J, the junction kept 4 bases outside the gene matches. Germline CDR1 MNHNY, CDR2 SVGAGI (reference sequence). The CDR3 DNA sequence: TGTGCCAGCAGTTGGATAGCGGGGGGTCAAGAGACCCAGTACTTC. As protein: CASSWIAGGQETQYF.

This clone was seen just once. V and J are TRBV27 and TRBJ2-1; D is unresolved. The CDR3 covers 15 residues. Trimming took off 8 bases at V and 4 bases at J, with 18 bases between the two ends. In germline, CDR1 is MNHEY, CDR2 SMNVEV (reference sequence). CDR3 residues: CASGLSRTRYNEQFF. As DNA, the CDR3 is TGTGCCAGCGGCCTCTCTAGGACCAGGTACAATGAGCAGTTCTTC.

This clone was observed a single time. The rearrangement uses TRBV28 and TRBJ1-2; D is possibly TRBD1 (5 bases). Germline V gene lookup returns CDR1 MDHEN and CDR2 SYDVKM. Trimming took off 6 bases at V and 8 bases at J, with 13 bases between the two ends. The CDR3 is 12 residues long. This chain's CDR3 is CASSIQVEGYTF. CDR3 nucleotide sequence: TGTGCCAGCAGCATACAGGTCGAGGGCTACACCTTC.

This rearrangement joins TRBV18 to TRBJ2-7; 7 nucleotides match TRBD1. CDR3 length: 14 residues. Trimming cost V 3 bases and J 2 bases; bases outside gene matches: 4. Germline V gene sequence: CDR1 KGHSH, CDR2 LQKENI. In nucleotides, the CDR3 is TGTGCCAGCTCACCGACAGGGCCCACCTACGAGCAGTACTTC. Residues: CASSPTGPTYEQYF.